The 9 T cell receptor beta chains below all came from one sample that was sequenced in a study of radiation and T cells in renal cell carcinoma. Profiled with immunoSEQ multiplex PCR; TCRdb holds only in-frame clones, not every one. The sample carries about 88,000 clones, around nine tenths recorded once. Time point in this sample: baseline pretreatment blood. The treatment here: 15 Gy SBRT to primary tumor, nephrectomy 4 weeks later. The sample consisted of blood, taken from a patient whose treatment included radiotherapy and nephrectomy. All receptors come from a man aged 45-65 years with renal cell carcinoma.

The chain has TRBV27 and TRBJ2-7; 7 bases match TRBD1. The V gene end was trimmed by 2 bases and the J gene end by 1 base; junction bases not matched to a gene: 2. The CDR3 runs 14 residues. Germline V gives CDR1 MNHEY, CDR2 SMNVEV (reference sequence). DNA of the CDR3: TGTGCCAGCAGTTTAGAGGGGGCTTCCTACGAGCAGTACTTC. This codes for CASSLEGASYEQYF.

The chain links TRBV7-8 to TRBJ2-7, with D tentatively TRBD1 (5 bases). Germline-derived CDR1 and CDR2 are SGHVS and FQNEAQ. The CDR3 runs to 12 residues. V lost 4 bases, J lost 3 bases, and 7 bases lay in between. The CDR3 nucleotides read TGTGCCAGCAGCTGGCAGGGCTACGAGCAGTACTTC. Its protein product is CASSWQGYEQYF.

The rearrangement uses TRBV11-3 and TRBJ2-1; D gene ambiguous. This CDR3 contains 13 residues. The germline CDR1 and CDR2 sequences are SGHNT and YENEEA. The ends were cut back, 0 bases at V and 8 bases at J, with 8 bases in the middle. The CDR3 region has the DNA TGTGCCAGCAGCTTAGATCTATCCGATGAGCAGTTCTTC. This sequence encodes CASSLDLSDEQFF.

The table lists this clone with a count of one. The V call is TRBV19, the J call TRBJ1-5, with D perhaps TRBD1 (5 bases). The V gene's germline CDR1 is LNHDA and CDR2 SQIVND (reference sequence). Trimming cost V 5 bases and J 2 bases, with 10 bases left between them. This CDR3 contains 14 residues. CDR3 amino acids: CASSFQGGNQPQHF. DNA of the CDR3: TGTGCCAGTAGTTTCCAGGGTGGCAATCAGCCCCAGCATTTT.

The J gene is TRBJ2-5, the V gene TRBV4-2, with D uncertain. The germline V gene encodes CDR1 LGHNA and CDR2 YNFKEQ. The V gene lost 1 base and the J gene lost 2 bases, with 20 bases spanning the gap. The CDR3 loop spans 18 amino acids. The CDR3 DNA follows: TGTGCCAGCAGCCAAGGAGGTTCGTGGGAAATCGGGCAAGAGACCCAGTACTTC. The encoded protein is CASSQGGSWEIGQETQYF.

Here the CDR3 reads CASSLGILRGTNTGELFF. DNA of the CDR3: TGCGCCAGCAGCTTGGGGATCCTTCGGGGGACGAACACCGGGGAGCTGTTTTTT. The rearrangement links TRBV5-1 to TRBJ2-2, with a tentative D call TRBD2 (6 bases). Germline lookup yields CDR1 SGHRS and CDR2 YFSETQ. Trimming shortened V by 0 bases and J by 0 bases, and 15 bases separated the two germline ends. The CDR3 extends over 18 amino acids. Full variable domain (remainder filled in from reference TRBV5-1 and TRBJ2-2): KAGVTQTPRYLIKTRGQQVTLSCSPISGHRSVSWYQQTPGQGLQFLFEYFSETQRNKGNFPGRFSGRQFSNSRSEMNVSTLELGDSALYLCASSLGILRGTNTGELFFGEGSRLTVL.

The chain couples TRBV6-6 to TRBJ1-2; possible D gene TRBD1, 6 bases. The CDR3 extends over 13 amino acids. The germline CDR1 and CDR2 sequences are MNHNY and SVGAGI (reference sequence). V lost 5 bases and J 1 base, leaving 8 bases between the germline ends. In DNA, the CDR3 is TGTGCCAGCAGTCAGGGGATTAACTATGGCTACACCTTC. Translation: CASSQGINYGYTF.

The rearrangement uses TRBV5-1 and TRBJ2-7; 8 nucleotides match TRBD1. V was clipped by 4 bases and J by 4 bases; unmatched bases: 7. The germline CDR1 and CDR2 sequences are SGHRS and YFSETQ. CDR3 length equals 14 residues. The CDR3 loop reads CASSPTDRAYEQYF. CDR3 in DNA: TGCGCCAGCAGCCCTACGGACAGGGCGTACGAGCAGTACTTC. Combining the CDR3 with reference TRBV5-1 and TRBJ2-7 gives the whole variable domain KAGVTQTPRYLIKTRGQQVTLSCSPISGHRSVSWYQQTPGQGLQFLFEYFSETQRNKGNFPGRFSGRQFSNSRSEMNVSTLELGDSALYLCASSPTDRAYEQYFGPGTRLTVT.

J is TRBJ1-1 and V is TRBV7-3; 7 bases agree with TRBD1. This CDR3 comprises 13 residues. CDR1 SGHTA and CDR2 FQGTGA come from the germline V gene. V shed 5 bases, J shed 5 bases, and the junction held 5 bases outside the gene matches. In nucleotides, the CDR3 is TGTGCCAGCAGCCCCGGCAGGGGGACTGAAGCTTTCTTT. This gives the protein CASSPGRGTEAFF.